These 17 T cell receptor beta chains came from one sample sequenced in a study of cytomegalovirus exposure and HLA in healthy donors (dated by TCRdb to the late 2010s). Receptor amplification or capture employed the immunoSEQ multiplex PCR assay. The multiplex PCR relied on a mix of 60 forward primers for TCR Vbeta segments and 13 reverse primers for TCR Jbeta segments. The immuneACCESS repertoire file appears here via TCRdb, limited to in-frame rearrangements. These files lack a portion of the clones; in checked studies, under half of the deficit traces to unresolved V genes, and the cause of the others is not known. This sample gives about 90,000 clones in total; 70% to 75% of them show up just once. The ten largest clones capture 16% of the sample. The sequenced material came from PBMCs. Receptors originate from a woman between 18 and 29 years old in good health and CMV-seropositive.

This clone has just a few counts. The CDR3 coding sequence is TGTGCCAGTCGATACGGCACTGAAGCTTTCTTT. Protein sequence: CASRYGTEAFF. The V call is TRBV27, the J call TRBJ1-1, with unresolved D. Germline V gene data show CDR1 as MNHEY and CDR2 as SMNVEV (reference sequence). Trimming shortened V by 9 bases and J by 4 bases, and 9 bases separated the two germline ends. This CDR3 comprises 11 residues.

The chain joins TRBV19 to TRBJ2-3, with D possibly matching TRBD1 (5 bases). Germline CDR1 and CDR2: LNHDA and SQIVND (reference sequence). The V and J ends lost 9 bases and 1 base respectively, with 11 bases between them. The CDR3 totals 13 residues. The CDR3 sequence is CASGGRGTDTQYF. CDR3 coding DNA: TGTGCCAGCGGCGGCAGGGGCACAGATACGCAGTATTTT.

The chain has TRBV7-2 and TRBJ1-5, with D unresolved. The CDR3 contains 16 residues. With 0 bases removed from V and 0 bases from J, the gap between germline ends came to 9 bases. Germline loops: CDR1 SGHTA, CDR2 FQGNSA. This CDR3 reads CASSLASGYSNQPQHF. Here the CDR3 DNA reads TGTGCCAGCAGCTTAGCGTCCGGGTATAGCAATCAGCCCCAGCATTTT.

The chain employs TRBV19 and TRBJ2-1, with TRBD2 matching over 7 bases. Germline V CDR1 and CDR2: LNHDA, SQIVND (reference sequence). Germline trimming cut 2 bases from V and 8 bases from J; bases unmatched to any gene: 6. The length of the CDR3 is 14 residues. Here the CDR3 reads CASSIIASGDEQFF. The CDR3 coding sequence is TGTGCCAGTAGTATAATCGCTAGCGGCGATGAGCAGTTCTTC.

The rearrangement joins TRBV4-2 to TRBJ2-3, with D perhaps TRBD1 (5 bases). CDR3 size: 18 residues. Trimming pared 0 bases from V and 7 bases from J, leaving 23 bases between. Germline lookup yields CDR1 LGHNA and CDR2 YNFKEQ. DNA for the CDR3: TGTGCCAGCAGCCAAGAGGACCTGGACACATTTCTTCCTAATACGCAGTATTTT. It yields the protein CASSQEDLDTFLPNTQYF.

The chain links TRBV29-1 to TRBJ2-3; D remains unclear. V was pared by 0 bases and J by 4 bases, with 20 bases between. Germline V gene sequence: CDR1 SQVTM, CDR2 ANQGSEA. The CDR3 consists of 17 residues. CDR3: CSVEDLRNRVQADTQYF. The CDR3 nucleotides are TGCAGCGTTGAAGATCTAAGAAATCGGGTTCAAGCAGATACGCAGTATTTT.

The rearrangement links TRBV5-6 to TRBJ1-3; tentative D call: TRBD1 (6 bases). V was trimmed by 4 bases and J by 2 bases, leaving 10 bases between them. Looked up from germline, CDR1 is SGHDT and CDR2 is YYEEEE. The CDR3 contains 14 residues. Here the CDR3 reads CASSPRGPGNTIYF. CDR3 bases: TGTGCCAGCAGCCCCAGGGGACCTGGAAACACCATATATTTT. The full variable domain, rest sourced from reference TRBV5-6 and TRBJ1-3, is DAGVTQSPTHLIKTRGQQVTLRCSPKSGHDTVSWYQQALGQGPQFIFQYYEEEERQRGNFPDRFSGHQFPNYSSELNVNALLLGDSALYLCASSPRGPGNTIYFGEGSWLTVV.

The genes are TRBV7-9 and TRBJ2-5; unclear D gene. Germline-derived CDR1 and CDR2 are SEHNR and FQNEAQ (reference sequence). With 0 bases removed from V and 5 bases from J, the gap between germline ends came to 10 bases. This CDR3 is 14 amino acids long. CDR3 loop: CASSLAEIVETQYF. CDR3 nucleotide sequence: TGTGCCAGCAGCTTAGCGGAGATTGTTGAGACCCAGTACTTC.

This chain uses TRBV29-1 with TRBJ2-1; maybe TRBD2 (6 bases). With 3 bases removed from V and 0 bases from J, the gap between germline ends came to 9 bases. This CDR3 contains 14 residues. Germline CDR1 is SQVTM and CDR2 is ANQGSEA. The CDR3: CSVELEGSYNEQFF. The CDR3 region has the DNA TGCAGCGTTGAGTTGGAGGGCTCCTACAATGAGCAGTTCTTC.

This clone was observed a handful of times. The CDR3: CASSKSDRVNSPLHF. In DNA form, the CDR3 reads TGTGCCAGCAGCAAATCCGACAGGGTCAATTCACCCCTCCACTTT. The chain is built from TRBV21-1 and TRBJ1-6; the listed D gene, TRBD1, was not tested against the DNA. TRBV21-1 is labeled a pseudogene. The CDR3 has 15 residues.

For this clone: Additional DNA sequences in this sample encode the identical CDR3. The J gene is TRBJ1-2, the V gene TRBV11-2; no clear D gene. Trimming pared 1 base from V and 0 bases from J, leaving 3 bases between. Germline assignment: CDR1 SGHAT and CDR2 FQNNGV. The CDR3 sequence is 13 residues long. The CDR3 DNA reads as TGTGCCAGCAGCTTAGCCACTAACTATGGCTACACCTTC. Its protein is CASSLATNYGYTF.

The chain uses TRBV5-6 and TRBJ2-7, with TRBD2 identical over 10 bases. Looked up from germline, CDR1 is SGHDT and CDR2 is YYEEEE. Germline trimming cut 4 bases from V and 2 bases from J; bases unmatched to any gene: 3. The CDR3 runs to 14 residues. DNA for the CDR3: TGTGCCAGCAGCACTAGCGGGGCACCCTACGAGCAGTACTTC. This codes for CASSTSGAPYEQYF.

This clone was picked up a small number of times. V is TRBV7-9 and J is TRBJ2-1; weak D call: TRBD2 (5 bases). Trimming removed 4 bases at V and 2 bases at J, with 21 bases between. This CDR3 has 18 amino acids. Germline V gene lookup returns CDR1 SEHNR and CDR2 FQNEAQ (reference sequence). The chain's CDR3 is CASSSLGWTPRPYNEQFF. The DNA for the CDR3 is TGTGCCAGCAGCTCTTTGGGGTGGACTCCCCGACCCTACAATGAGCAGTTCTTC.

The V and J genes are TRBV13 and TRBJ2-1, with TRBD2 identical over 12 bases. Germline V lookup: CDR1 PRHDT, CDR2 FYEKMQ (reference sequence). The CDR3 spans 17 residues. Losses at the gene ends were 4 bases for V and 0 bases for J; bases not matched to a gene: 4. The CDR3 is CASSSTSGGSSYNEQFF. As DNA, the CDR3 is TGTGCCAGCAGCTCGACTAGCGGGGGAAGCTCCTACAATGAGCAGTTCTTC. Full variable domain (remainder filled in from reference TRBV13 and TRBJ2-1): AAGVIQSPRHLIKEKRETATLKCYPIPRHDTVYWYQQGPGQDPQFLISFYEKMQSDKGSIPDRFSAQQFSDYHSELNMSSLELGDSALYFCASSSTSGGSSYNEQFFGPGTRLTVL.

The chain combines TRBV5-1 with TRBJ1-1, with TRBD1 as a possible D gene (6 bases). From germline, CDR1 is SGHRS and CDR2 YFSETQ. The ends were cut back, 4 bases at V and 5 bases at J, with 18 bases in the middle. The CDR3 consists of 15 residues. Here the CDR3 DNA reads TGCGCCAGCAGCCGAGACCCATACAGGGAAACTGAAGCTTTCTTT. This sequence encodes CASSRDPYRETEAFF.

The V gene is TRBV25-1, the J gene TRBJ2-1; D is unresolved. V was clipped by 1 base and J by 9 bases, with 7 bases between them. Germline lookup yields CDR1 MGHDK and CDR2 SYGVNS. This CDR3 has 12 residues. The CDR3 coding sequence is TGTGCCAGCAGTGAATCTTCCCCTGAGCAGTTCTTC. It yields the protein CASSESSPEQFF.

The rearrangement joins TRBV21-1 to TRBJ1-2. TRBV21-1 is listed as a pseudogene. This CDR3 spans 15 amino acids. This chain's CDR3 is CASPLGLNITYGYTF. The CDR3, as DNA: TGTGCCAGCCCTCTCGGACTTAACATCACCTATGGCTACACCTTC.